Each of the 15 T cell receptor beta chains below was sequenced from the same sample in a study of blood T cell repertoires in COVID-19 (TCRdb year 2020). The protocol used for the library was the immunoSEQ multiplex PCR assay. TCRdb holds this immuneACCESS table with in-frame rearrangements only. Some clones are missing; in checked studies, unresolved V genes explain under half, and the rest has no known cause. The sample yields approximately 250,000 clones; about 87% were counted once. Approximately 1.2% of the sample belongs to the ten largest clones. The sequenced sample was PBMCs or T cells enriched from blood (not recorded which). The receptors were gathered from a woman aged 40 to 50 with acute COVID-19.

The genes are TRBV5-1 and TRBJ2-4; 8 nucleotides agree with TRBD1. V was clipped by 3 bases and J by 3 bases; unmatched bases: 5. The CDR3 has 15 amino acids. Germline V lookup: CDR1 SGHRS, CDR2 YFSETQ. The CDR3 DNA sequence: TGCGCCAGCAGCTCGACAGGGGCGGGCAAAAACATTCAGTACTTC. Its translation is CASSSTGAGKNIQYF.

The gene calls are TRBV10-3 and TRBJ2-5; 8 bases match TRBD1. Germline trimming cut 5 bases from V and 5 bases from J; bases unmatched to any gene: 13. Germline CDR1 ENHRY, CDR2 SYGVKD. This CDR3 has 16 amino acids. CDR3 loop: CAISQLTGDGGETQYF. The CDR3 DNA is TGTGCCATCAGTCAACTGACAGGGGATGGCGGGGAGACCCAGTACTTC.

V and J are TRBV4-2 and TRBJ1-1, with D possibly matching TRBD1 (6 bases). The CDR3 totals 19 residues. V was pared by 0 bases and J by 4 bases, with 24 bases between. Germline V gives CDR1 LGHNA, CDR2 YNFKEQ. In DNA form, the CDR3 reads TGTGCCAGCAGCCAAGATACGAGGGAGTGGGGGGGCCAGGGCACTGAAGCTTTCTTT. It specifies CASSQDTREWGGQGTEAFF.

This clone was seen a single time. The chain carries TRBV28 and TRBJ1-2; maybe TRBD1 (5 bases). The ends were cut back, 7 bases at V and 2 bases at J, with 14 bases in the middle. Germline CDR1 reads MDHEN; CDR2 reads SYDVKM. The CDR3 totals 14 residues. The CDR3 spells CASNSPGVNYGYTF. The DNA of the CDR3 is TGTGCCAGCAATTCTCCGGGGGTGAACTATGGCTACACCTTC.

The chain carries TRBV9 and TRBJ1-2, with TRBD1 as a possible D gene (5 bases). This CDR3 is built from 14 residues. Trimming took off 0 bases at V and 2 bases at J, with 8 bases between the two ends. The germline gives CDR1 SGDLS, CDR2 YYNGEE. Here the CDR3 reads CASSVDQGNYGYTF. In DNA, the CDR3 is TGTGCCAGCAGCGTAGACCAGGGAAACTATGGCTACACCTTC.

V gene TRBV15 combines with J gene TRBJ1-6, with D unresolved. The CDR3 runs 15 residues. Trimming took off 0 bases at V and 7 bases at J, with 10 bases between the two ends. Per germline, CDR1 LNHNV and CDR2 YYDKDF (reference sequence). The CDR3 DNA sequence: TGTGCCACCAGCAGAGATAACTATTTGAATTCACCCCTCCACTTT. It encodes CATSRDNYLNSPLHF.

The genes are TRBV14 and TRBJ1-5; the match to TRBD1 covers 9 bases. This CDR3 is built from 15 residues. CDR1 is SGHDN and CDR2 is FVKESK in the germline V gene. The trim removed 6 bases at V and 1 base at J, leaving 4 bases unmatched. This CDR3 is CASSLTGGSNQPQHF. Here the CDR3 DNA reads TGTGCCAGCAGTCTGACAGGGGGAAGCAATCAGCCCCAGCATTTT.

V usage is TRBV19 and J usage is TRBJ2-1; 11 positions match TRBD2. The CDR3 contains 17 residues. CDR1 is LNHDA and CDR2 is SQIVND in the germline V gene (reference sequence). V gave up 5 bases and J gave up 8 bases; unmatched junction bases: 14. The CDR3: CASSSGLAEAFGDEQFF. The CDR3 DNA sequence: TGTGCCAGTAGTTCGGGACTAGCGGAAGCCTTTGGGGATGAGCAGTTCTTC.

The chain has TRBV18 and TRBJ2-1; D unclear. The CDR3 extends over 15 amino acids. Germline assignment: CDR1 KGHSH and CDR2 LQKENI. V was clipped by 2 bases and J by 3 bases, with 11 bases between them. For the CDR3, the DNA is TGTGCCAGCTCACCAAGCGCGTCAAGCTACAATGAGCAGTTCTTC. It specifies CASSPSASSYNEQFF.

The V call is TRBV10-3, the J call TRBJ1-1, with TRBD1 identical over 7 bases. The CDR3 length is 17 residues. From germline, CDR1 is ENHRY and CDR2 SYGVKD. Trimming took 3 bases from V and 0 from J; bases not matched to a gene: 10. This CDR3 is CAISDWRDRNMNTEAFF. The CDR3, as DNA: TGTGCCATCAGTGACTGGAGGGACAGAAACATGAACACTGAAGCTTTCTTT.

The chain links TRBV7-8 to TRBJ1-1; 9 bases align to TRBD1. The V segment lost 1 base and the J segment 4 bases; nucleotides outside the gene matches: 7. The CDR3 spans 16 residues. In germline, CDR1 is SGHVS, CDR2 FQNEAQ. CDR3 sequence: CASSLDRRQGGTEAFF. The CDR3 bases are TGTGCCAGCAGCTTAGATCGAAGACAGGGGGGCACTGAAGCTTTCTTT. Full variable domain (missing parts from reference TRBV7-8 and TRBJ1-1): GAGVSQSPRYKVAKRGQDVALRCDPISGHVSLFWYQQALGQGPEFLTYFQNEAQLDKSGLPSDRFFAERPEGSVSTLKIQRTQQEDSAVYLCASSLDRRQGGTEAFFGQGTRLTVV.

The chain carries TRBV18 and TRBJ2-3, with D perhaps matching TRBD2 (5 bases). Trimming pared 3 bases from V and 0 bases from J, leaving 19 bases between. From germline, CDR1 is KGHSH and CDR2 LQKENI. This CDR3 is built from 18 residues. In DNA form, the CDR3 reads TGTGCCAGCTCACCTTTTTCGGGTAGCGCCGCTAGCACAGATACGCAGTATTTT. It codes for CASSPFSGSAASTDTQYF.

As DNA, the CDR3 is TGCGCCAGCAGCTTTAAGGGATCGGGAGAAAAACTGTTTTTT. This codes for CASSFKGSGEKLFF. This chain links TRBV5-1 with TRBJ1-4; D is undetermined. From germline, CDR1 is SGHRS and CDR2 YFSETQ. The CDR3 loop spans 14 amino acids. With 2 bases removed from V and 8 bases from J, the gap between germline ends came to 13 bases.

The chain links TRBV28 to TRBJ2-3; no reliable D call. This CDR3 comprises 13 residues. Between the trimmed V and J ends, which lost 5 bases and 2 bases, there was a span of 8 bases. Germline V gives CDR1 MDHEN, CDR2 SYDVKM. CDR3 sequence: CASSHFTTDTQYF. CDR3 coding DNA: TGTGCCAGCAGTCACTTTACCACAGATACGCAGTATTTT. The full variable domain, rest sourced from reference TRBV28 and TRBJ2-3, is DVKVTQSSRYLVKRTGEKVFLECVQDMDHENMFWYRQDPGLGLRLIYFSYDVKMKEKGDIPEGYSVSREKKERFSLILESASTNQTSMYLCASSHFTTDTQYFGPGTRLTVL.

In the case of this clone: Other nucleotide sequences from this sample produce the same CDR3. The chain recombines TRBV30 with TRBJ1-2; D is undetermined. Germline V gene data show CDR1 as GTSNPN and CDR2 as SVGIG (reference sequence). The V and J ends lost 0 bases and 0 bases respectively, with 5 bases between them. The CDR3 length is 13 residues. The CDR3 reads CAWSVEANYGYTF. The CDR3 region has the DNA TGTGCCTGGAGTGTGGAGGCTAACTATGGCTACACCTTC.